Listed below are T cell receptor beta chains from one sample, sequenced in a study of cytomegalovirus exposure and HLA in healthy donors. Using immunoSEQ multiplex PCR, the repertoire was profiled, and TCRdb retains in-frame clones only, with some absent. The sample yields some 110,000 clones, 77% seen once. The sample was PBMCs. The receptors were gathered from a woman between 35 and 50 years old in good health and CMV-seropositive. Both conserved end residues are part of each CDR3. The D gene is left open where the match is weak. Some rows have no size entry. The others give once, few or many, or a class for an expanded clone.

D gene,J gene,V gene,clone size,CDR3 DNA,CDR3 protein
-,TRBJ1-3,TRBV5-4,-,TGTGCCAGCAGCTTGGCGGGGGGTACCGGAAACACCATATATTTT,CASSLAGGTGNTIYF
-,TRBJ2-1,TRBV7-2,-,TGTGCCAGCACTTTCTACAATGAGCAGTTCTTC,CASTFYNEQFF
TRBD2,TRBJ2-5,TRBV29-1,-,TGCAGCGTTGAGACTAGCGGGGGGTACCAAGAGACCCAGTACTTC,CSVETSGGYQETQYF
-,TRBJ2-7,TRBV6-5,-,TGTGCCAGCAGTTACCGTAGCGACTCCTACGAGCAGTACTTC,CASSYRSDSYEQYF
TRBD2,TRBJ2-1,TRBV2,-,TGTGCCACCCGGCTAGCGGGAGCCTACAATGAGCAGTTCTTC,CATRLAGAYNEQFF
-,TRBJ1-2,TRBV28,-,TGTGCCAGCCGGACCGTGAAGGACTACTATGGCTACACCTTC,CASRTVKDYYGYTF
-,TRBJ1-5,TRBV2,few,TGTGCCAGCAGTGGAGTGGAGGGCAATCAGCCCCAGCATTTT,CASSGVEGNQPQHF
-,TRBJ1-1,TRBV4-2,-,TGTGCCAGCAGCCAAGATGCGAGGAACACTGAAGCTTTCTTT,CASSQDARNTEAFF
TRBD1,TRBJ1-1,TRBV5-1,-,TGCGCCAGCAGCTCAGGGGGGAAGACTGAAGCTTTCTTT,CASSSGGKTEAFF
TRBD1,TRBJ1-1,TRBV7-9,-,TGTGCCAGCAGCTCCCTTCCGGGAAGGACAGGGAAATCTTCCACTGAAGCTTTCTTT,CASSSLPGRTGKSSTEAFF
TRBD1,TRBJ2-5,TRBV11-2,few,TGTGCCAGCAGCCCTAGGGGGACAGGGGCGACCCAGTACTTC,CASSPRGTGATQYF
TRBD1,TRBJ1-1,TRBV15,-,TGTGCCACCAGCATAAGACAGGGGGGCACTGAAGCTTTCTTT,CATSIRQGGTEAFF
-,TRBJ1-5,TRBV4-2,-,TGTGCCAGCAGCGGGGGGGACTATAGCAATCAGCCCCAGCATTTT,CASSGGDYSNQPQHF
TRBD1,TRBJ1-5,TRBV6-6,-,TGTGCCAGCAAGGGGACAGGGGGCAATCAGCCCCAGCATTTT,CASKGTGGNQPQHF
-,TRBJ1-5,TRBV18,-,TGTGCCAGCTCGCCCCGGCGGGGTCGGGATCAGCCCCAGCATTTT,CASSPRRGRDQPQHF
-,TRBJ2-7,TRBV7-9,once,TGTGCCAGCAGCTTTGGGAGAGAGCGCGAGCAGTACTTC,CASSFGREREQYF
-,TRBJ1-3,TRBV28,-,TGTGCCAGCAGTTTAGCGGGAGCTGGAAACACCATATATTTT,CASSLAGAGNTIYF
-,TRBJ1-5,TRBV7-6,-,TGTGCCAGCAGCAACCCGGGGGGGGATCAGCCCCAGCATTTT,CASSNPGGDQPQHF
-,TRBJ2-2,TRBV9,-,TGTGCCAGCAGCGTAGGGCAGGGCAGCCCCACCGGGGAGCTGTTTTTT,CASSVGQGSPTGELFF
TRBD1,TRBJ1-6,TRBV5-5,-,TGTGCCAGCAGCTTGTGGGACAGGGACACACCCCTCCACTTT,CASSLWDRDTPLHF